In its sample, the clone carrying this T cell receptor (beta chain) was seen a few times. Its cognate antigen is unknown. These data come from a study of T cells in Graves' hyperthyroidism and ophthalmopathy. About the research overall: Once the initial diagnosis was made, peripheral blood was obtained before any treatment. Whole-study results and caveats: The majority of expanded thyroid clonotypes above 0.001 also appeared in blood.

Germline lookup yields CDR1 MNHEY and CDR2 SMNVEV (reference sequence). Trimming pared 0 bases from V and 2 bases from J, leaving 16 bases between. This CDR3 region has 18 residues. Exclusions: uncontrolled infection, other autoimmune disease, pregnancy, lactation. Regions amplified from RNA transcripts were the TCR beta CDR3 regions. The HTBI set primed first-round TCR CDR3 RT-PCR. One entry per CDR3 protein, called by TCRdb with MiXCR from the multiplex PCR reads. In the table there are hundreds of thousands of distinct CDR3 sequences, approximately 18% of which are singletons. The rearrangement uses TRBV27 and TRBJ1-4; D is uncertain. The clonotype was recovered from a woman between 45 and 65 years old with Graves' hyperthyroidism that later progressed to Graves' ophthalmopathy. Source material: blood. CDR3 bases: TGTGCCAGCAGTTTATCGATCGGGGAGATGGCGACTAATGAAAAACTGTTTTTT. Protein sequence: CASSLSIGEMATNEKLFF.